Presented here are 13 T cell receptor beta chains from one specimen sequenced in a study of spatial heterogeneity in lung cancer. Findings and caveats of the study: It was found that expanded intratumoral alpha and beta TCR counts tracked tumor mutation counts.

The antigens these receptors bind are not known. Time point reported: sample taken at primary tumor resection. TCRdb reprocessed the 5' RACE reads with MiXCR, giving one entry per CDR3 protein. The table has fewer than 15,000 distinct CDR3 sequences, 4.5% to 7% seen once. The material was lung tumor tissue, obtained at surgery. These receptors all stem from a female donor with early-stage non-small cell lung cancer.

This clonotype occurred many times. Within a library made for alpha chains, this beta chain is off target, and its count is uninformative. The CDR3 DNA reads TGTGCCAGCAGTTTGGGGGGCACATGGGGGGAGACCCAGTACTTC. Amino acid sequence: CASSLGGTWGETQYF. This chain joins TRBV27 and TRBJ2-5; D may match TRBD1 or TRBD2 (6 bases each). The length of the CDR3 is 15 residues. V lost 3 bases and J lost 5, with 16 bases in between. The germline gives CDR1 MNHEY, CDR2 SMNVEV (reference sequence).

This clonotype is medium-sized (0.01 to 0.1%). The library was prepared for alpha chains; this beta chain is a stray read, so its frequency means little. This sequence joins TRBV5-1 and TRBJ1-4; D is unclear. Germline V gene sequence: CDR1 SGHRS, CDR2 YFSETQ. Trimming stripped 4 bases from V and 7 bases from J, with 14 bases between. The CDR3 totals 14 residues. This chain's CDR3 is CASSETRSGEKLFF. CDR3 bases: TGCGCCAGCAGCGAGACAAGGTCAGGTGAAAAACTGTTTTTT.

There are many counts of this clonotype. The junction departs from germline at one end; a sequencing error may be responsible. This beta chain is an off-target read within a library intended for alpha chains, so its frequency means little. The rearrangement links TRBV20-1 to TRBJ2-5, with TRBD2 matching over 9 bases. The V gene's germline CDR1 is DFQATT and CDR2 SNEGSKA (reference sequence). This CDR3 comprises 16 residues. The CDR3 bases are TGCGGTGCTCCACTGGCCTCAGCGGGGGGCCCTCTGACCCAGTACTTC. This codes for CGAPLASAGGPLTQYF.

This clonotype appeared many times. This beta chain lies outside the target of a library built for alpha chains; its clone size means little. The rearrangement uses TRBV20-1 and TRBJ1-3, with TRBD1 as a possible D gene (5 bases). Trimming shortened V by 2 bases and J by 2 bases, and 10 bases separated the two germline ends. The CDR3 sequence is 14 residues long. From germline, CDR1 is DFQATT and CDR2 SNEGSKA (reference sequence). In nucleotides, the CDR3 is TGCAGTGCTAGATTTGGGGCAACTGGAAACACCATATATTTT. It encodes CSARFGATGNTIYF.

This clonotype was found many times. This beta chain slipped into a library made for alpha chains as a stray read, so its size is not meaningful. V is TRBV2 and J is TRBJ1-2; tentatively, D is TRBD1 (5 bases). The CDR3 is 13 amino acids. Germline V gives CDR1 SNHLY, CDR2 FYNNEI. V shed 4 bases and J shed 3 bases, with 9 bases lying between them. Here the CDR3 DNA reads TGTGCCAGCAGTGCGGCAGGGCACTATGGCTACACCTTC. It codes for CASSAAGHYGYTF.

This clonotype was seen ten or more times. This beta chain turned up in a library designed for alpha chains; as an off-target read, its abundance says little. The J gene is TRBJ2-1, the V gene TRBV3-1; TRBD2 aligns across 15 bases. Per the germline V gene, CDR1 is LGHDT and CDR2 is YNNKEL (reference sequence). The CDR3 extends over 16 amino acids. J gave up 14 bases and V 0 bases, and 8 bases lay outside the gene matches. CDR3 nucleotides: TGTGCCAGCAGCCAAGATCCGGGACTAGCGGGGGGTTTAGAGTTCTTC. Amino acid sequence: CASSQDPGLAGGLEFF.

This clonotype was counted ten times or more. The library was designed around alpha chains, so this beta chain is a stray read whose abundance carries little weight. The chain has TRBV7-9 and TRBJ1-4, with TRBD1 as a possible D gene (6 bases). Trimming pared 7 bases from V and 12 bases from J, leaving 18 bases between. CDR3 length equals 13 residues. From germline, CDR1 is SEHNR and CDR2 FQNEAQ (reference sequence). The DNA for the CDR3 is TGTGCCAGCACCTCGGGAGGGGGTGGAGAACTGTTTTTT. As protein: CASTSGGGGELFF.

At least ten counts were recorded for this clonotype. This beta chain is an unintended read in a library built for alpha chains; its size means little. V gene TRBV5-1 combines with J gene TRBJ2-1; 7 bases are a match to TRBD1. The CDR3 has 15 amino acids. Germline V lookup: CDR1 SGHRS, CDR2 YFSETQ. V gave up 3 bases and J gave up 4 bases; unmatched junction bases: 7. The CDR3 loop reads CASSYGGQKYNEQFF. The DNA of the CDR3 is TGCGCCAGCAGCTATGGGGGACAGAAATACAATGAGCAGTTCTTC.

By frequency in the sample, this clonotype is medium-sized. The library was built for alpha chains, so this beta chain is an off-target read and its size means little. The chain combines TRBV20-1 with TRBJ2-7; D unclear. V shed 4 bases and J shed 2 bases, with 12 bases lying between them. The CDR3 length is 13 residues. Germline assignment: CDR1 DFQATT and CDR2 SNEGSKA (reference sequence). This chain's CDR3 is CSANRRLPYEQYF. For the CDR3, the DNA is TGCAGTGCTAACCGAAGACTTCCCTACGAGCAGTACTTC.

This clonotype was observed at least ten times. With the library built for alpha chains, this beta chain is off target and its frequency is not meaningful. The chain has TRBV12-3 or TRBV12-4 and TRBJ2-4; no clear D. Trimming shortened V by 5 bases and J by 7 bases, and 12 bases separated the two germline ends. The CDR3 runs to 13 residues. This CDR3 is CASSQTGTNIQYF. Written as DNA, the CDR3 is TGTGCCAGCAGTCAGACTGGTACTAACATTCAGTACTTC.

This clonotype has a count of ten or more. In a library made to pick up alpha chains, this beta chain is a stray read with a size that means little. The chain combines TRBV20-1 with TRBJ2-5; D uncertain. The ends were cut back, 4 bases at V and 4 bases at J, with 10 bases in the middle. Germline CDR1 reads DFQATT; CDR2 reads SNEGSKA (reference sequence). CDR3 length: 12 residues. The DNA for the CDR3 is TGCAGTGCTACCCCGACGGGAGAGACCCAGTACTTC. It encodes CSATPTGETQYF.

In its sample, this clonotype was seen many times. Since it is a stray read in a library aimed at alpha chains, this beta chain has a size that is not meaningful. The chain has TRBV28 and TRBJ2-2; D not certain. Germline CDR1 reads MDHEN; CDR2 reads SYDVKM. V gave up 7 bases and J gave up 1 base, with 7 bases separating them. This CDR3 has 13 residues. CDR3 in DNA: TGTGCCAGCAATACGGGGAACACCGGGGAGCTGTTTTTT. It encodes CASNTGNTGELFF.

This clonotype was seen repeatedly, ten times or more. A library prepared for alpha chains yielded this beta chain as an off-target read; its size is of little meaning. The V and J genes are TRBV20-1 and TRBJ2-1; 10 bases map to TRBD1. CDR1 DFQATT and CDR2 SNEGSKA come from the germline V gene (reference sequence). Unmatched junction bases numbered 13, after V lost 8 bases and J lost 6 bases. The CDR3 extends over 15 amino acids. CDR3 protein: CSFRDRGKGINEQFF. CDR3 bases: TGCAGTTTCCGGGACAGGGGAAAGGGGATCAATGAGCAGTTCTTC.